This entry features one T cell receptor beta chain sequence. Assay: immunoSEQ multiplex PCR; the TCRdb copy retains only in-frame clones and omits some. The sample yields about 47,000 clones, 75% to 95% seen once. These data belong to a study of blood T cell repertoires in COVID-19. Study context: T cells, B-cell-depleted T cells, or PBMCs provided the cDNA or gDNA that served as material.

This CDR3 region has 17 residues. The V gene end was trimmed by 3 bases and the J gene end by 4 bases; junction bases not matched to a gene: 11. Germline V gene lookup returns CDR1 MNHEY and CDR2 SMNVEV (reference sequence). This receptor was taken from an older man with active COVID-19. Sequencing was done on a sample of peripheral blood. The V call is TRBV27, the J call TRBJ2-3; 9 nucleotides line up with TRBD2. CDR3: CASSFAGLARGADTQYF. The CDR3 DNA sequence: TGTGCCAGCAGTTTCGCGGGACTAGCTAGGGGGGCAGATACGCAGTATTTT.